This TCR beta chain was observed in a study of blood T cell repertoires in COVID-19. Study overall: PBMCs, B-cell-depleted T cells, or T cells provided the cDNA or gDNA that made up the material.

Generated by immunoSEQ multiplex PCR, the TCRdb table keeps only in-frame clones and is missing some. The sample has 350,000 to 400,000 clones, roughly 90% seen once. The V end was cut by 3 bases, the J end by 9 bases, with 12 bases between. Germline V gene lookup returns CDR1 MNHEY and CDR2 SMNVEV (reference sequence). There are 14 residues in the CDR3. A remark on this clone: In the same sample, other DNA sequences code for this CDR3.

Living in 20 to 30 US areas, the participants were between roughly 18 and 95 years of age. Either two negative PCRs, clearance, or symptom resolution qualified Cohort 3 donors as recovered. The material sequenced was PBMCs or T cells enriched from blood (not recorded which). This clonotype was sampled from a woman in her twenties or thirties who had recovered from COVID-19. This rearrangement joins TRBV27 to TRBJ1-6; D is undetermined. The CDR3 here is CASSFGGVGSPLHF. Written as DNA, the CDR3 is TGTGCCAGCAGTTTTGGCGGGGTGGGTTCACCCCTCCACTTT.